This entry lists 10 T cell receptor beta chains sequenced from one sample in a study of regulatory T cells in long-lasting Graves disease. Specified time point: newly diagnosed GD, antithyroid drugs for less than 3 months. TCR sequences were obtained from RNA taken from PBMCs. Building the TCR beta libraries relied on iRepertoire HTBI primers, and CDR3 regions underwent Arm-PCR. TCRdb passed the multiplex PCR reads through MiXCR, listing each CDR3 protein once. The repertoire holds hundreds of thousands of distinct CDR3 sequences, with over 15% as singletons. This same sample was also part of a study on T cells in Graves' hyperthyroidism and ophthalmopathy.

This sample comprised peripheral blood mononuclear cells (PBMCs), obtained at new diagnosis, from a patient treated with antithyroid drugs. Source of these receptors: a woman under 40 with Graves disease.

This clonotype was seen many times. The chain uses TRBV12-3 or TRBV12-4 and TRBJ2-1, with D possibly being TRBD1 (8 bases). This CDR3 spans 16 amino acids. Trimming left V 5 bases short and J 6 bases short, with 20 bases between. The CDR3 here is CASSRGQGREGNEQFF. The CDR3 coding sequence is TGTGCCAGCAGTCGTGGACAGGGCAGGGAGGGCAATGAGCAGTTCTTC.

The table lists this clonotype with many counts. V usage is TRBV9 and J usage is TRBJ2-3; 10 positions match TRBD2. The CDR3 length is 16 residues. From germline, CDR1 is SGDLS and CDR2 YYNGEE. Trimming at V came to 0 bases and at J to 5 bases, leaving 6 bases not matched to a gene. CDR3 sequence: CASSVVAGGPGDTQYF. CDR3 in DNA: TGTGCCAGCAGCGTAGTAGCGGGAGGCCCGGGAGATACGCAGTATTTT. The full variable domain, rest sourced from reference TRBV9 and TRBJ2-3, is DSGVTQTPKHLITATGQRVTLRCSPRSGDLSVYWYQQSLDQGLQFLIQYYNGEERAKGNILERFSAQQFPDLHSELNLSSLELGDSALYFCASSVVAGGPGDTQYFGPGTRLTVL.

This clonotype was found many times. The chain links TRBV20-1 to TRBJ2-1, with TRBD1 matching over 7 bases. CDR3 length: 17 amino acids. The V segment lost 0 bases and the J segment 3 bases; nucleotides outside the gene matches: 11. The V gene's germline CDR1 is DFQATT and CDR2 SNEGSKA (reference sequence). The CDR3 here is CSARDSANRGNYNEQFF. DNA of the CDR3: TGCAGTGCTAGAGACAGCGCCAACAGGGGAAACTACAATGAGCAGTTCTTC.

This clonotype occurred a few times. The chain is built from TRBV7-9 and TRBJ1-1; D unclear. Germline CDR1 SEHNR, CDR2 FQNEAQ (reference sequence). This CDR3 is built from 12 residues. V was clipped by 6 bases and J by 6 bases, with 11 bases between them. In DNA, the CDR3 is TGTGCCAGCAGTCAATCGATCGCTGAAGCTTTCTTT. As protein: CASSQSIAEAFF.

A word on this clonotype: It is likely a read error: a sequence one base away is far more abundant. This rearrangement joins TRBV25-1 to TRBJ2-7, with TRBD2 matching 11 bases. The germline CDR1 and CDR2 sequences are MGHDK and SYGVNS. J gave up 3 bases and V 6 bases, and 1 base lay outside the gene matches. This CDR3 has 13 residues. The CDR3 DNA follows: TGTGCCAGCAGACTAGCGGGAGACTACGAGCAGTACTTC. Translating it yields CASRLAGDYEQYF.

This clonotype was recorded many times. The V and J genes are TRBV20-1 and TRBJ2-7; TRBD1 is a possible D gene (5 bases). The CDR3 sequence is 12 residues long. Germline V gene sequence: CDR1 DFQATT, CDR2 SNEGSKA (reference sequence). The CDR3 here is CCGQGFSYEQYF. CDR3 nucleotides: TGCTGTGGGCAGGGTTTCAGCTACGAGCAGTACTTC.

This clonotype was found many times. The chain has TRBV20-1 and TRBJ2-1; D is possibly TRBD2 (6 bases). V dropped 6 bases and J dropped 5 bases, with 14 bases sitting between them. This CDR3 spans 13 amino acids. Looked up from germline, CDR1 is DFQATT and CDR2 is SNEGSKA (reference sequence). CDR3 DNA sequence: TGCAGTGCGCCAACTAGCTTCGACAATGAGCAGTTCTTC. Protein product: CSAPTSFDNEQFF.

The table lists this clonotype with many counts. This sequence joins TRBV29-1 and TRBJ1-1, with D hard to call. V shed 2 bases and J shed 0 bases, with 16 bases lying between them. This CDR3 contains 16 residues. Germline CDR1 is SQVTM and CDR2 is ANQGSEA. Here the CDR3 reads CSVEKLVGAMNTEAFF. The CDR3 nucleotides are TGCAGCGTTGAAAAATTGGTCGGCGCCATGAACACTGAAGCTTTCTTT.

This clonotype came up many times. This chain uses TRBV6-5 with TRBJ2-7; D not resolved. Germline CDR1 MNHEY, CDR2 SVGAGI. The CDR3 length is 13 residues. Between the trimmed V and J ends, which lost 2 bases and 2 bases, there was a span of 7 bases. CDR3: CASSYGLPYEQYF. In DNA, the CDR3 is TGTGCCAGCAGTTACGGTTTACCCTACGAGCAGTACTTC.

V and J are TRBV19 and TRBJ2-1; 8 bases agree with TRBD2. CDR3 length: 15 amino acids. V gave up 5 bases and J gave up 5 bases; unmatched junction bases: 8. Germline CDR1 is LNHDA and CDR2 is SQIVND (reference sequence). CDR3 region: CASSLLAVAHNEQFF. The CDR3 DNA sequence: TGTGCCAGTAGTCTACTAGCGGTGGCCCACAATGAGCAGTTCTTC.